This T cell receptor (beta chain) derives from a study of blood T cells in healthy people across ages. Points from the study as a whole: PBMCs went unsorted, and a conclusive naive versus antigen-experienced comparison was therefore prevented. Investigators viewed diversity estimates from one million T cells as underestimates, the study reported. Roughly linear age-related decline in beta diversity appeared, significant by age approximately 40. Versus aged donors, long-lived donors had higher diversity and more naive CD4+ cells.

CDR3 length: 16 amino acids. Germline values: CDR1 MGHRA, CDR2 YSYEKL. J was trimmed by 7 bases and V by 0 bases; bases with no gene match: 6. This clonotype was counted between two and nine times. What it recognizes is unknown. It was with a sample-barcoded 5' primer and a J-beta primer mix that a second PCR of roughly 7 to 12 cycles was run. TCRdb called the 5' RACE reads again in MiXCR, with one record for every CDR3 protein. The data contain about 1.1 million distinct CDR3 sequences, roughly two fifths of them singletons. Sequencing was performed on blood. The chain joins TRBV4-1 to TRBJ1-6; 7 nucleotides line up with TRBD1. The sequence derives from a young man in good health. The CDR3 sequence: CASSQELTGQNSPLHF. In DNA, the CDR3 is TGCGCCAGCAGCCAAGAACTGACAGGGCAGAATTCACCCCTCCACTTT.